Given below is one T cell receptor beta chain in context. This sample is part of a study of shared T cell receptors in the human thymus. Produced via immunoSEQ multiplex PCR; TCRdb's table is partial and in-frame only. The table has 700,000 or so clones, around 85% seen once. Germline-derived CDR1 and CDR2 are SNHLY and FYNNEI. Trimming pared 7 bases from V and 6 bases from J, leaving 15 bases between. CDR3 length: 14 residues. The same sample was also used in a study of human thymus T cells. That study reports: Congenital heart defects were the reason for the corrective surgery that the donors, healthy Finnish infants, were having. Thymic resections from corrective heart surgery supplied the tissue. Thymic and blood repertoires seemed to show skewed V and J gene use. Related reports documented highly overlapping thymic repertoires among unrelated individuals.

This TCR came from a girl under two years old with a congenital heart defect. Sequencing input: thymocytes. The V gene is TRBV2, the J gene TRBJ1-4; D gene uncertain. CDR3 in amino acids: CASIKRSEDEKLFF. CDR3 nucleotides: TGTGCCAGCATAAAGCGGTCGGAAGATGAAAAACTGTTTTTT.